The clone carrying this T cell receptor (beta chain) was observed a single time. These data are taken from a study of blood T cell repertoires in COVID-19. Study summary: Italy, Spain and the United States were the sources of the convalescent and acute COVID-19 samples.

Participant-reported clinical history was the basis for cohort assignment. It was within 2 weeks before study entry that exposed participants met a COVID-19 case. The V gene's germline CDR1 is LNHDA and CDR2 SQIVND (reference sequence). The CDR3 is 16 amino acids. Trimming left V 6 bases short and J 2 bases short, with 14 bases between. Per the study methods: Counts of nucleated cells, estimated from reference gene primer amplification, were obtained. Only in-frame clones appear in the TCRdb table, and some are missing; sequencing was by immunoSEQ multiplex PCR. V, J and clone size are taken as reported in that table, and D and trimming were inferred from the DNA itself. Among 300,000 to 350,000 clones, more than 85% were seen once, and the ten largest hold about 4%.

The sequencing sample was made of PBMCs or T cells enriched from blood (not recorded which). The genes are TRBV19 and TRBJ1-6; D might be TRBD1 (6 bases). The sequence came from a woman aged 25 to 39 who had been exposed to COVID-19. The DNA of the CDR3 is TGTGCCAGTAGGGATGGACAGCCCGCCTATAATTCACCCCTCCACTTT. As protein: CASRDGQPAYNSPLHF.